These 4 T cell receptor beta chains came from one sample sequenced in a study of patients and donors after allogeneic stem cell transplantation. TCRdb processed the RT-PCR reads anew with MiXCR; each CDR3 protein has one entry. The table includes approximately 150,000 distinct CDR3 sequences, approximately 31% detected once. The sample comprised blood, either unsorted or a sorted T cell fraction (not recorded which). The origin of the receptors is a human donor who was either an allogeneic HSCT recipient or a stem cell or donor lymphocyte infusion donor (not recorded which). It is not recorded whose cells these are; they may come from a transplant donor.

This clonotype was picked up a small number of times. This chain connects TRBV12-3 or TRBV12-4 to TRBJ2-1, with D possibly TRBD2 on 6 matching bases. The CDR3 runs to 15 residues. Trimming shortened V by 3 bases and J by 0 bases, and 9 bases separated the two germline ends. The CDR3 reads CASSLRDGSYNEQFF. In nucleotides, the CDR3 is TGTGCCAGCAGTTTGCGGGACGGCTCCTACAATGAGCAGTTCTTC.

This clonotype was seen only a few times. The chain is built from TRBV6-5 and TRBJ1-2, with TRBD1 matching 8 bases. Per the germline V gene, CDR1 is MNHEY and CDR2 is SVGAGI. The trim removed 6 bases at V and 6 bases at J, leaving 12 bases unmatched. This CDR3 is 15 amino acids long. CDR3 in amino acids: CASSPDQGAKDGYTF. CDR3 coding DNA: TGTGCCAGCAGCCCCGATCAGGGGGCGAAGGATGGCTACACCTTC.

This clonotype occurred many times. This rearrangement joins TRBV20-1 to TRBJ1-2; D may be TRBD1 (6 bases). Trimming pared 6 bases from V and 5 bases from J, leaving 22 bases between. Germline V gene sequence: CDR1 DFQATT, CDR2 SNEGSKA (reference sequence). The CDR3 covers 15 residues. CDR3 sequence: CSARGPDRRRYGYTF. CDR3 coding DNA: TGCAGTGCCCGGGGCCCTGACAGGCGGCGGTATGGCTACACCTTC.

This clonotype was seen more than once but under ten times. The chain combines TRBV6-5 with TRBJ1-5; the D gene is possibly TRBD1 (5 bases). The CDR3 loop spans 15 amino acids. CDR1 and CDR2 (germline): MNHEY, SVGAGI. The V gene lost 10 bases and the J gene lost 1 base, with 17 bases spanning the gap. The CDR3 region has the DNA TGTGCCACCCGGAGGGGAAGGGGAAGCAATCAGCCCCAGCATTTT. Translating gives CATRRGRGSNQPQHF.